This paragraph reports one T cell receptor beta chain. These data are taken from a study of blood T cell repertoires in COVID-19. Study-level information: The cDNA or gDNA used as material had been derived from T cells, B-cell-depleted T cells, or PBMCs.

Sequencing was performed with immunoSEQ multiplex PCR; in TCRdb, only in-frame clones are kept and a portion is missing. Altogether 350,000 to 450,000 clones are present, 70% to 90% being singletons, with the ten largest covering over 1%. This receptor was taken from a man in his forties with acute or convalescent COVID-19. Sequencing was performed on peripheral blood.

In DNA form, the CDR3 reads TGTGCCAGCAGTTTGCGGAATAATTCACCCCTCCACTTT. Residues: CASSLRNNSPLHF. This chain joins TRBV28 and TRBJ1-6, with unresolved D. The CDR3 loop spans 13 amino acids. Looked up from germline, CDR1 is MDHEN and CDR2 is SYDVKM. Trimming took 3 bases from V and 5 from J, leaving 5 bases between them. Supplemented by reference TRBV28 and TRBJ1-6, the full variable domain reads DVKVTQSSRYLVKRTGEKVFLECVQDMDHENMFWYRQDPGLGLRLIYFSYDVKMKEKGDIPEGYSVSREKKERFSLILESASTNQTSMYLCASSLRNNSPLHFGNGTRLTVT.